The rows below give T cell receptor beta chains drawn from one sample of a study of blood T cell repertoires in COVID-19. Only in-frame clones appear in the TCRdb table, and some are missing; sequencing was by immunoSEQ multiplex PCR. This table has 150,000 or so clones, approximately 90% appearing once. The sequencing sample was made of PBMCs or T cells enriched from blood (not recorded which). These receptors were taken from a middle-aged woman who had been exposed to COVID-19. Each CDR3 is given with its conserved first and last residue. A D gene is named only where the DNA matches it firmly. Where a row states a size, it is once, few, many or the class of an expanded clone; other rows omit it.

abundance,d_gene,v_gene,j_gene,CDR3aa,CDR3nt
NA,NA,TRBV7-7,TRBJ2-3,CASSLYPNSPTDTQYF,TGTGCCAGCAGCTTATATCCGAACAGTCCCACAGATACGCAGTATTTT
NA,TRBD2,TRBV3-1/TRBV3-2,TRBJ2-1,CASSPQLAGGLNEQFF,TGTGCCAGCAGTCCGCAACTAGCGGGAGGGCTCAATGAGCAGTTCTTC
NA,TRBD2,TRBV29-1,TRBJ2-3,CSVLTSGGNTDTQYF,TGCAGCGTTTTGACTAGCGGGGGAAACACAGATACGCAGTATTTT
NA,NA,TRBV6-5,TRBJ1-2,CASSWGQPASNYGYTF,TGTGCCAGCAGTTGGGGGCAGCCGGCTTCTAACTATGGCTACACCTTC
NA,NA,TRBV28,TRBJ1-5,CASSLGRLSGQHF,TGTGCCAGCAGTTTGGGGCGGCTCAGTGGCCAGCATTTT
NA,NA,TRBV12-3/TRBV12-4,TRBJ1-1,CASPSSNTEAFF,TGTGCCAGTCCCTCGTCGAACACTGAAGCTTTCTTT
NA,TRBD1,TRBV10-3,TRBJ2-7,CAISDRKLGGEEEQYF,TGTGCCATCAGTGACCGTAAACTAGGGGGCGAGGAAGAGCAGTACTTC
NA,NA,TRBV7-3,TRBJ2-6,CASSFTGTGANVLTF,TGTGCCAGCAGCTTCACAGGGACTGGGGCCAACGTCCTGACTTTC
once,TRBD1,TRBV10-3,TRBJ1-5,CAISATGGPQPQHF,TGTGCCATCAGCGCAACAGGGGGTCCCCAGCCCCAGCATTTT
NA,TRBD2,TRBV9,TRBJ2-3,CASSPGLVRHSSTDTQYF,TGTGCCAGCAGCCCCGGACTAGTTCGCCACTCTAGCACAGATACGCAGTATTTT
NA,TRBD1,TRBV13,TRBJ1-1,CASSYRPGQGSEAFF,TGTGCCAGCAGCTATAGGCCGGGACAGGGGTCTGAAGCTTTCTTT
NA,TRBD2,TRBV27,TRBJ2-1,CASSSFIRAGDEQFF,TGTGCCAGCAGTTCGTTTATTCGCGCGGGAGATGAGCAGTTCTTC
NA,NA,TRBV19,TRBJ1-5,CASGQGGQPQHF,TGTGCCAGCGGGCAGGGTGGTCAGCCCCAGCATTTT
NA,NA,TRBV6-1,TRBJ2-7,CASSDGAYEQYF,TGTGCCAGCAGTGACGGGGCCTACGAGCAGTACTTC
NA,TRBD1,TRBV28,TRBJ2-5,CASSLRTGALETQYF,TGTGCCAGCAGTTTGCGGACAGGGGCGTTAGAGACCCAGTACTTC
NA,NA,TRBV6-5,TRBJ1-2,CASSYYLGGDYGYTF,TGTGCCAGCAGTTATTATCTGGGGGGAGACTATGGCTACACCTTC
once,TRBD2,TRBV5-1,TRBJ2-1,CASGTRGGGPYNEQFF,TGCGCCAGCGGCACGAGGGGCGGGGGGCCCTACAATGAGCAGTTCTTC
NA,NA,TRBV6-2/TRBV6-3,TRBJ2-6,CASSYGQEVTANVLTF,TGTGCCAGCAGTTACGGGCAGGAGGTAACGGCCAACGTCCTGACTTTC
NA,NA,TRBV16,TRBJ2-1,CASSQSPGYNEQFF,TGTGCCAGCAGCCAATCGCCGGGTTACAATGAGCAGTTCTTC
NA,TRBD1,TRBV27,TRBJ1-2,CASSTGGGGLGYTF,TGTGCCAGCAGCACAGGGGGCGGAGGGCTTGGCTACACCTTC
NA,TRBD1,TRBV28,TRBJ1-4,CASSLDQGQLFF,TGTGCCAGCAGTTTAGATCAGGGACAGCTGTTTTTT
NA,NA,TRBV6-1,TRBJ2-2,CASSEGGRVGAGELFF,TGTGCCAGCAGTGAAGGGGGCCGGGTAGGCGCCGGGGAGCTGTTTTTT
NA,TRBD2,TRBV7-2,TRBJ2-7,CASSFGQYGLAGATYEQYF,TGTGCCAGCAGCTTTGGCCAGTATGGACTAGCGGGGGCCACCTACGAGCAGTACTTC
NA,NA,TRBV4-3,TRBJ2-7,CASSQGSFYEQYF,TGCGCCAGCAGCCAAGGCAGTTTCTACGAGCAGTACTTC
NA,NA,TRBV9,TRBJ1-3,CASSSQVSGNTIYF,TGTGCCAGCAGCTCACAGGTCTCTGGAAACACCATATATTTT
NA,TRBD2,TRBV7-8,TRBJ2-6,CASSELAGVSGANVLTF,TGTGCCAGCAGCGAGCTAGCGGGGGTCTCTGGGGCCAACGTCCTGACTTTC
NA,NA,TRBV14,TRBJ1-2,CASGHNYGYTF,TGTGCCAGCGGGCATAACTATGGCTACACCTTC
NA,NA,TRBV7-2,TRBJ2-2,CASSLEQNTGELFF,TGTGCCAGCAGCTTAGAGCAGAACACCGGGGAGCTGTTTTTT
few,NA,TRBV29-1,TRBJ1-1,CSVVAGNTEAFF,TGCAGCGTTGTTGCGGGCAACACTGAAGCTTTCTTT
few,TRBD1,TRBV5-1,TRBJ1-5,CASSLGTGGNQPQHF,TGCGCCAGCAGCTTGGGGACAGGGGGAAATCAGCCCCAGCATTTT
NA,TRBD1,TRBV18,TRBJ1-4,CASSPRDRYNEKLFF,TGTGCCAGCTCACCGCGGGACAGGTATAATGAAAAACTGTTTTTT
NA,TRBD1,TRBV10-2,TRBJ1-5,CASSDYAGQAGDQPQHF,TGCGCCAGCAGTGATTATGCGGGACAGGCGGGGGATCAGCCCCAGCATTTT
once,TRBD2,TRBV28,TRBJ2-5,CASSPGTSGIQETQYF,TGTGCCAGCAGCCCCGGGACTAGCGGGATTCAGGAGACCCAGTACTTC
NA,NA,TRBV6-1,TRBJ1-5,CASSERGTYNQPQHF,TGTGCCAGCAGTGAACGCGGGACCTACAATCAGCCCCAGCATTTT
NA,NA,TRBV4-1,TRBJ1-4,CASSYGQSNEKLFF,TGCGCCAGCAGCTACGGACAGTCGAATGAAAAACTGTTTTTT
NA,TRBD1,TRBV28,TRBJ1-2,CASTSRSAGGPNYGYTF,TGTGCCAGCACCTCCCGTAGTGCAGGGGGGCCAAACTATGGCTACACCTTC
NA,TRBD2,TRBV6-2/TRBV6-3,TRBJ2-3,CASSYRLAATDTQYF,TGTGCCAGCAGTTATCGACTAGCGGCCACAGATACGCAGTATTTT
NA,TRBD1,TRBV5-1,TRBJ1-2,CASREDDREPYGYTF,TGCGCCAGTAGGGAAGATGACAGGGAGCCCTATGGCTACACCTTC
NA,NA,TRBV6-5,TRBJ1-4,CAISGQINEKLFF,TGTGCCATCTCCGGACAAATTAATGAAAAACTGTTTTTT
NA,TRBD1,TRBV5-4,TRBJ1-1,CASSLGQGKAEAFF,TGTGCCAGCAGCTTGGGACAGGGAAAGGCTGAAGCTTTCTTT
NA,NA,TRBV6-1,TRBJ1-1,CASSEVPDLNTEAFF,TGTGCCAGCAGTGAAGTTCCCGACTTGAACACTGAAGCTTTCTTT
NA,TRBD1,TRBV9,TRBJ1-2,CASSGRLGQLSYGYTF,TGTGCCAGCAGCGGGCGGTTGGGACAGCTATCTTATGGCTACACCTTC
NA,TRBD1,TRBV7-2,TRBJ1-3,CASSPTYRGEGNTIYF,TGTGCCAGCAGCCCGACCTACAGGGGGGAAGGAAACACCATATATTTT
NA,NA,TRBV9,TRBJ2-5,CASSVSGETQYF,TGTGCCAGCAGCGTATCCGGGGAGACCCAGTACTTC
NA,TRBD1,TRBV19,TRBJ1-5,CASSNTGGRGNQPQHF,TGTGCCAGTAGCAACACAGGGGGCAGAGGCAATCAGCCCCAGCATTTT
NA,TRBD2,TRBV13,TRBJ2-7,CASSLGTFSGGGYEQYF,TGTGCCAGCAGCTTAGGGACTTTCTCTGGCGGGGGCTACGAGCAGTACTTC
NA,NA,TRBV3-1/TRBV3-2,TRBJ2-7,CASSQFGREQYF,TGTGCCAGCAGCCAATTTGGCAGGGAGCAGTACTTC
NA,TRBD2,TRBV29-1,TRBJ2-3,CSVAQRGPQTDTQYF,TGCAGCGTTGCCCAGCGGGGGCCGCAAACAGATACGCAGTATTTT
NA,TRBD1,TRBV2,TRBJ1-1,CASSFPTGVNTEAFF,TGTGCCAGCAGCTTCCCGACAGGGGTGAACACTGAAGCTTTCTTT
NA,NA,TRBV7-9,TRBJ1-2,CASSNNTDRYGYTF,TGTGCCAGCTCTAATAACACCGACAGATATGGCTACACCTTC
NA,NA,TRBV15,TRBJ1-5,CATSTRGSLSNQPQHF,TGTGCCACCAGCACAAGAGGATCACTTAGCAATCAGCCCCAGCATTTT